Listed below are T cell receptor beta chains from one sample, sequenced in a study of shared clonotypes between healthy human individuals. Repertoires were generated with immunoSEQ multiplex PCR, while TCRdb's copy carries only in-frame clones and drops some. This table has 2 million to 2.5 million clones, 93% appearing once. The sequenced sample was naive CD4+ T cells from PBMCs. The receptors originated from a young man in good health. Some clones in this sample may be carry-over from other donors' samples. CDR3s include the opening cysteine and the closing phenylalanine or tryptophan. Fields, in order: V gene, J gene, D gene, clone size, CDR3 DNA, CDR3 protein. D genes are given only for firm matches. The listing skips clone size in some rows; elsewhere it reads once, few, many or a size class.

V gene: TRBV27; J gene: TRBJ2-5; D gene: -; clone size: -; CDR3 DNA: TGTGCCAGTTTCACCCGGGGGACAGAAGAGACCCAGTACTTC; CDR3 protein: CASFTRGTEETQYF
V gene: TRBV6-5; J gene: TRBJ1-2; D gene: -; clone size: -; CDR3 DNA: TGTGCCACCAAACCCTTCGGGGCAGATAACTATGGCTACACCTTC; CDR3 protein: CATKPFGADNYGYTF
V gene: TRBV5-1; J gene: TRBJ2-1; D gene: -; clone size: -; CDR3 DNA: TGCGCCAGCAGCTTCCTAGGCGGAAACAATGAGCAGTTCTTC; CDR3 protein: CASSFLGGNNEQFF
V gene: TRBV5-4; J gene: TRBJ1-2; D gene: -; clone size: -; CDR3 DNA: TGTGCCAGCAGCTTTCAAGCGGGGAACTATGGCTACACCTTC; CDR3 protein: CASSFQAGNYGYTF
V gene: TRBV5-1; J gene: TRBJ1-2; D gene: -; clone size: -; CDR3 DNA: TGCGCCAGCAGCTTGACAGTTTCTAACTATGGCTACACCTTC; CDR3 protein: CASSLTVSNYGYTF
V gene: TRBV5-1; J gene: TRBJ2-2; D gene: -; clone size: -; CDR3 DNA: TGCGCCAGCTCCTGGTCCGGGGAGCTGTTTTTT; CDR3 protein: CASSWSGELFF
V gene: TRBV7-8; J gene: TRBJ2-7; D gene: TRBD2; clone size: -; CDR3 DNA: TGTGCCAGCAGCTTAAAGTGGGAGGGTTGGTACGAGCAGTACTTC; CDR3 protein: CASSLKWEGWYEQYF
V gene: TRBV4-1; J gene: TRBJ1-2; D gene: -; clone size: -; CDR3 DNA: TGCGCCAGCAGCCAAGACCTCGGTGGCTACACCTTC; CDR3 protein: CASSQDLGGYTF
V gene: TRBV9; J gene: TRBJ2-5; D gene: -; clone size: once; CDR3 DNA: TGTGCCAGCAGCGTAGAGGCGGGGAACCAAGAGACCCAGTACTTC; CDR3 protein: CASSVEAGNQETQYF
V gene: TRBV7-9; J gene: TRBJ2-5; D gene: -; clone size: -; CDR3 DNA: TGTGCCAGCAGCTTAGAGAGGGCCCCCCTGGAGACCCAGTACTTC; CDR3 protein: CASSLERAPLETQYF
V gene: TRBV11-2; J gene: TRBJ1-1; D gene: TRBD1; clone size: -; CDR3 DNA: TGTGCCAGCAGCTCCTCGGGACAGAGACTTGGGGCTTTCTTT; CDR3 protein: CASSSSGQRLGAFF
V gene: TRBV5-1; J gene: TRBJ2-1; D gene: TRBD2; clone size: -; CDR3 DNA: TGCGCCAGCAAGCGGGACGGCAGCTCCTACAATGAGCAGTTCTTC; CDR3 protein: CASKRDGSSYNEQFF
V gene: TRBV6-1; J gene: TRBJ2-5; D gene: TRBD1; clone size: -; CDR3 DNA: TGTGCCAGCAGGGGACAGGGGCTCCAAGAGACCCAGTACTTC; CDR3 protein: CASRGQGLQETQYF
V gene: TRBV20-1; J gene: TRBJ2-7; D gene: -; clone size: -; CDR3 DNA: TGCAGTGCTAGAGTTCAGGGAGCCTCTCCTTTC; CDR3 protein: CSARVQGASPF
V gene: TRBV5-8; J gene: TRBJ2-3; D gene: TRBD1; clone size: -; CDR3 DNA: TGTGCCAGCAGCCCCGACAGGGGTTCCCAGAGTATCACAGATACGCAGTATTTT; CDR3 protein: CASSPDRGSQSITDTQYF
V gene: TRBV7-9; J gene: TRBJ2-7; D gene: -; clone size: -; CDR3 DNA: TGTGCCAGCAGCCCTACAACCGGGACAAGCTCCTACGAGCAGTACTTC; CDR3 protein: CASSPTTGTSSYEQYF
V gene: TRBV2; J gene: TRBJ2-1; D gene: TRBD2; clone size: -; CDR3 DNA: TGTGCCAGCACTACTAGCGGTTTCGTCAATGAGCAGTTCTTC; CDR3 protein: CASTTSGFVNEQFF
V gene: TRBV20-1; J gene: TRBJ2-7; D gene: -; clone size: once; CDR3 DNA: TGCAGTGCTATACCCTACGAGCAGTACTTC; CDR3 protein: CSAIPYEQYF
V gene: TRBV4-3; J gene: TRBJ1-5; D gene: -; clone size: once; CDR3 DNA: TGCGCCAGCAGCCAAACGTTCAATCAGCCCCAGCATTTT; CDR3 protein: CASSQTFNQPQHF
V gene: TRBV7-2; J gene: TRBJ1-2; D gene: -; clone size: -; CDR3 DNA: TGTGCCAGCAGCCCGATGCCCGGACAGTCAGACGGCTACACCTTC; CDR3 protein: CASSPMPGQSDGYTF
V gene: TRBV7-2; J gene: TRBJ2-1; D gene: -; clone size: -; CDR3 DNA: TGTGCCAGCAGCTCGGAAGGCCCCCTCACCGGGAATGAGCAGTTCTTC; CDR3 protein: CASSSEGPLTGNEQFF
V gene: TRBV5-4; J gene: TRBJ2-5; D gene: -; clone size: -; CDR3 DNA: TGTGCCAGCAGGAACCAGCGGCGGGAGACCCAGTACTTC; CDR3 protein: CASRNQRRETQYF
V gene: TRBV28; J gene: TRBJ2-7; D gene: TRBD2; clone size: -; CDR3 DNA: TGTGCCAGCGGCGCTGGGGGGCCCGGGAGGGGAAACGAGCAGTACTTC; CDR3 protein: CASGAGGPGRGNEQYF
V gene: TRBV7-9; J gene: TRBJ2-7; D gene: TRBD1; clone size: -; CDR3 DNA: TGTGCCAGCAGCCTGGACAGGGCGTACGAGCAGTACTTC; CDR3 protein: CASSLDRAYEQYF
V gene: TRBV28; J gene: TRBJ2-3; D gene: -; clone size: -; CDR3 DNA: TGTGCCAGCAGCCCCCGGCCGGGAGATACGCAGTATTTT; CDR3 protein: CASSPRPGDTQYF
V gene: TRBV7-9; J gene: TRBJ2-1; D gene: TRBD2; clone size: once; CDR3 DNA: TGTACCAGCAGCTATTCTCTAGCGGTCAGCTCCTACAATGAGCAGTTCTTC; CDR3 protein: CTSSYSLAVSSYNEQFF
V gene: TRBV29-1; J gene: TRBJ2-3; D gene: -; clone size: -; CDR3 DNA: TGCAGCCAAATCTCTAAGCGGGCTCCAGATACGCAGTATTTT; CDR3 protein: CSQISKRAPDTQYF
V gene: TRBV7-9; J gene: TRBJ2-7; D gene: -; clone size: -; CDR3 DNA: TGTGCCAGCAGCGGCGCGTGGGCCCCCGACTCCTACGAGCAGTACTTC; CDR3 protein: CASSGAWAPDSYEQYF
V gene: TRBV10-1; J gene: TRBJ2-3; D gene: -; clone size: once; CDR3 DNA: TGCGCCAGCAGTGGAGTAGTCACAGATACGCAGTATTTT; CDR3 protein: CASSGVVTDTQYF
V gene: TRBV5-1; J gene: TRBJ2-2; D gene: TRBD2; clone size: -; CDR3 DNA: TGCGCCAGCAGCCAATCCGGCCAGCGGGGCACCGGGGAGCTGTTTTTT; CDR3 protein: CASSQSGQRGTGELFF
V gene: TRBV27; J gene: TRBJ2-7; D gene: -; clone size: -; CDR3 DNA: TGTGCCAGCCAAACGACTCACCTATCCGCAGGGGAGCAGTACTTC; CDR3 protein: CASQTTHLSAGEQYF
V gene: TRBV10-3; J gene: TRBJ2-7; D gene: TRBD1; clone size: -; CDR3 DNA: TGTGCCATCAGTGACTCAGTTCGCGGGACAGGGGCCTACGAGCAGTACTTC; CDR3 protein: CAISDSVRGTGAYEQYF
V gene: TRBV29-1; J gene: TRBJ2-3; D gene: TRBD1; clone size: -; CDR3 DNA: TGCAGCGCCGACCGGGACAGTTTCGTAGATACGCAGTATTTT; CDR3 protein: CSADRDSFVDTQYF
V gene: TRBV9; J gene: TRBJ1-1; D gene: -; clone size: -; CDR3 DNA: TGTGCCAGCAGCGTATCGGGACAGAACACTGAAGCTTTCTTT; CDR3 protein: CASSVSGQNTEAFF
V gene: TRBV7-8; J gene: TRBJ1-1; D gene: -; clone size: -; CDR3 DNA: TGTGCCAGCAGTCTTAGGTCCAGGGGCCCTGAAGCTTTCTTT; CDR3 protein: CASSLRSRGPEAFF
V gene: TRBV28; J gene: TRBJ1-1; D gene: -; clone size: -; CDR3 DNA: TGTGCCAGCAGTTTATGGTTTGACACTGAAGCTTTCTTT; CDR3 protein: CASSLWFDTEAFF
V gene: TRBV5-5; J gene: TRBJ2-5; D gene: TRBD1; clone size: -; CDR3 DNA: TGTGCCAGCAGCCATACAGGGGGTAAGGGAGAGACCCAGTACTTC; CDR3 protein: CASSHTGGKGETQYF
V gene: TRBV13; J gene: TRBJ2-1; D gene: -; clone size: once; CDR3 DNA: TGTGCCAGCAGCTTAGGAGCGAGCTCCTACAATGAGCAGTTCTTC; CDR3 protein: CASSLGASSYNEQFF
V gene: TRBV5-1; J gene: TRBJ2-3; D gene: TRBD1; clone size: -; CDR3 DNA: TGCGCCAGCAGCTTTCAGGGGACAGGGGGCACAGATACGCAGTATTTT; CDR3 protein: CASSFQGTGGTDTQYF
V gene: TRBV6-5; J gene: TRBJ1-5; D gene: TRBD1; clone size: -; CDR3 DNA: TGTGCCAGCAGTGGACAGGGGGGCGGTCAGCCCCAGCATTTT; CDR3 protein: CASSGQGGGQPQHF
V gene: TRBV21-1; J gene: TRBJ2-2; D gene: -; clone size: -; CDR3 DNA: TGTGCCGGGCGGCGGACAGGGACTAGCGGGAGTGGCACCGGGGAGCTGTTTTTT; CDR3 protein: CAGRRTGTSGSGTGELFF
V gene: TRBV5-1; J gene: TRBJ2-1; D gene: TRBD1; clone size: -; CDR3 DNA: TGCGCCAGCAGCTTGGCGGACAGGGGTGAGCAGTTCTTC; CDR3 protein: CASSLADRGEQFF
V gene: TRBV5-1; J gene: TRBJ2-5; D gene: -; clone size: -; CDR3 DNA: TGCGCCAGCCGACTCGAGGCCCACCAAGAGACCCAGTACTTC; CDR3 protein: CASRLEAHQETQYF
V gene: TRBV14; J gene: TRBJ2-3; D gene: TRBD2; clone size: -; CDR3 DNA: TGTGCCAGCAGCCCCTCTGCTAGCGGGAGGACCATTCCGTACACAGATACGCAGTATTTT; CDR3 protein: CASSPSASGRTIPYTDTQYF
V gene: TRBV5-8; J gene: TRBJ1-2; D gene: TRBD1; clone size: -; CDR3 DNA: TGTGCCAGCAGCTTGGAAGGGACAGGATACAGGGGCTATGGCTACACCTTC; CDR3 protein: CASSLEGTGYRGYGYTF
V gene: TRBV28; J gene: TRBJ2-1; D gene: -; clone size: -; CDR3 DNA: TGTGCCACCTCTTTCGGCCCCACCGAGTTCTTC; CDR3 protein: CATSFGPTEFF